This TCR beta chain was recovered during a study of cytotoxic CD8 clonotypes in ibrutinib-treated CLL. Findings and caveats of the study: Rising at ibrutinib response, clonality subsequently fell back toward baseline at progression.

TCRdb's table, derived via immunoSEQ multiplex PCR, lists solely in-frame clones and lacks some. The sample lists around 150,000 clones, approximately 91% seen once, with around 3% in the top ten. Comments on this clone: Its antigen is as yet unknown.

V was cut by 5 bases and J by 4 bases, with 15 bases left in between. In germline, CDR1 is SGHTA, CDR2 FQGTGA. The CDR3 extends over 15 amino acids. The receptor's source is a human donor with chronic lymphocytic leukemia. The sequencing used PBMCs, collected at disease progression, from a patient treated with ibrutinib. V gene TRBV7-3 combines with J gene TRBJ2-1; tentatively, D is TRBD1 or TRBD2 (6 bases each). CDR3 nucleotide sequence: TGTGCCAGCAGCCCCGGAGGGGGAGTTTACAATGAGCAGTTCTTC. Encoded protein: CASSPGGGVYNEQFF.